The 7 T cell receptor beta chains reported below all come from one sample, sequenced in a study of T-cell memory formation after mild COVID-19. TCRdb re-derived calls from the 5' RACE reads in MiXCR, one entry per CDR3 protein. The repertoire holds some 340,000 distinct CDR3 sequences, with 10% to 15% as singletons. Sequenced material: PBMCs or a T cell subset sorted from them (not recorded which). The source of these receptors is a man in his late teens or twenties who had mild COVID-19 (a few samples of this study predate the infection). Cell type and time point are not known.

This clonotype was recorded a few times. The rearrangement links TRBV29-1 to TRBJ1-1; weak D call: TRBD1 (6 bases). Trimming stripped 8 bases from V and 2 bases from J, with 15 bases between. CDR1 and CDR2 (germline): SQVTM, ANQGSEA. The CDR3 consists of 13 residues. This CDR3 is CSSRIQGNTEAFF. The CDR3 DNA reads TGCAGCTCCCGGATACAGGGTAACACTGAAGCTTTCTTT.

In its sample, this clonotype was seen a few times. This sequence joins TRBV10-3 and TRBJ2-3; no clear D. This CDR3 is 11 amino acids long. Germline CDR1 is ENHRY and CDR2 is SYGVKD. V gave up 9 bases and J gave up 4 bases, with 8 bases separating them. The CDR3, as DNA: TGTGCCATTTCGGACGCAGATACGCAGTATTTT. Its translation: CAISDADTQYF.

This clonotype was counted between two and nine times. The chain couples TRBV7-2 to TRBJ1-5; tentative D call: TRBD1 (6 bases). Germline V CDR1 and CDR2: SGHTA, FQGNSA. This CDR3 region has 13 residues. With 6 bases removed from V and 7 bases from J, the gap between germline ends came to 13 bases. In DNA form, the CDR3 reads TGTGCCAGCAGTACACAGGGTGACCAGCCCCAGCATTTT. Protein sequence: CASSTQGDQPQHF.

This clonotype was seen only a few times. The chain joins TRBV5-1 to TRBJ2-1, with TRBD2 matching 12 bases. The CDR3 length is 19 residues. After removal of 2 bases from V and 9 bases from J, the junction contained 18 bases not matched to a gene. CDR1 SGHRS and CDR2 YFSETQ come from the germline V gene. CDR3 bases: TGCGCCAGCAGCTTAGAGAGTTCTAGCGGGGGGGCTCCACGTGGTGAGCAGTTCTTC. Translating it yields CASSLESSSGGAPRGEQFF.

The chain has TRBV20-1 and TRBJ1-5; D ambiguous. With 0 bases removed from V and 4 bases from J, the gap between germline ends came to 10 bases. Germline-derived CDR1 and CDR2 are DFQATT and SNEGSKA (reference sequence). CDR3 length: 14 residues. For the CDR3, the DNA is TGCAGTGCTAGAGAGGTACAGATTAATCAGCCCCAGCATTTT. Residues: CSAREVQINQPQHF.

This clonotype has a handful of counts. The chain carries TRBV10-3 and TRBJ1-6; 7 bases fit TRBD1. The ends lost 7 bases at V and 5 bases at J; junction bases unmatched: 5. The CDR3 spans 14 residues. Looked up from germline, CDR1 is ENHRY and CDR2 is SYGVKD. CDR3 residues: CAITDRADNSPLHF. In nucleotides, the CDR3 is TGTGCCATCACCGACAGGGCCGATAATTCACCCCTCCACTTT.

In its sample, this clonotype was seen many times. CDR3 residues: CASRLGTGNTEAFF. The CDR3 coding sequence is TGCGCCAGCAGACTTGGGACAGGGAACACTGAAGCTTTCTTT. The genes are TRBV5-1 and TRBJ1-1; 8 bases align to TRBD1. CDR3 length equals 14 residues. J was trimmed by 1 base and V by 5 bases; bases with no gene match: 4. CDR1 SGHRS and CDR2 YFSETQ come from the germline V gene. Together with reference TRBV5-1 and TRBJ1-1, the CDR3 gives the full variable domain: KAGVTQTPRYLIKTRGQQVTLSCSPISGHRSVSWYQQTPGQGLQFLFEYFSETQRNKGNFPGRFSGRQFSNSRSEMNVSTLELGDSALYLCASRLGTGNTEAFFGQGTRLTVV.